Reported below is one T cell receptor (beta chain). This record belongs to a study of technical replicates of blood from a few donors. TCRdb's table, derived via immunoSEQ multiplex PCR, lists solely in-frame clones and lacks some. The sample contains 72,000 or so clones, about 90% of which appear only once. Material: T cells isolated from PBMCs. The sequence was obtained from a human donor in good health.

The CDR3 DNA sequence: TGTGCCAGCTCACTCGGACAGGGAACGGGCACTGAAGCTTTCTTT. As protein: CASSLGQGTGTEAFF. The gene calls are TRBV18 and TRBJ1-1; 8 bases map to TRBD1. V was clipped by 4 bases and J by 4 bases; unmatched bases: 8. Germline CDR1 and CDR2: KGHSH and LQKENI. The CDR3 consists of 15 residues.